These T cell receptor beta chains were read from a single sample in a study of blood T cell repertoires in COVID-19. Here immunoSEQ multiplex PCR was the method, and the copy in TCRdb shows in-frame clones only, minus some. The table has some 150,000 clones, 85% to 90% seen once. Sequencing was done on a sample of peripheral blood. These receptor sequences come from a human donor in a cohort sampled during active COVID-19. Each CDR3 is given with its conserved first and last residue. Fields, in order: D gene, V gene, J gene, clone size, CDR3 DNA, CDR3 protein. A D gene is named only where the DNA matches it firmly. Clone size is given for some rows only: seen once, a few or many times, or a class if the clone is expanded.

.	TRBV5-4	TRBJ1-2	.	TGTGCCAGCAGCTTGGGGGGGGTGGCCCATGGCTACACCTTC	CASSLGGVAHGYTF
TRBD1	TRBV3-1/TRBV3-2	TRBJ1-2	.	TGTGCCAGCAGCTACGGACAGGGAAGATATGGCTACACCTTC	CASSYGQGRYGYTF
TRBD1	TRBV5-1	TRBJ1-6	once	TGCGCCAGCAGCCCATCGGGGCAGGGGGCTTCACCCCTCCACTTT	CASSPSGQGASPLHF
TRBD2	TRBV5-5	TRBJ2-2	.	TGTGCCAGCAGCGCCACACTAGCGGGGGGGCAGACCGGGGAGCTGTTTTTT	CASSATLAGGQTGELFF
TRBD1	TRBV4-2	TRBJ1-2	.	TGTGCCAGCAGCCCAAAAAGGGGAAGGGACAGGGGCGCAGGTGGCTATGGCTACACCTTC	CASSPKRGRDRGAGGYGYTF
TRBD1	TRBV20-1	TRBJ2-7	.	TGCAGTGTCAGGGGGACCTACGAGCAGTACTTC	CSVRGTYEQYF
.	TRBV5-6	TRBJ2-3	.	TGTGCCAGCAGCTTGGGCGCAGATACGCAGTATTTT	CASSLGADTQYF
TRBD2	TRBV4-1	TRBJ2-1	.	TGCGCCAGCAGCCGTACTAGCGGGGGAACCAGATATGAGCAGTTCTTC	CASSRTSGGTRYEQFF
.	TRBV28	TRBJ1-2	.	TGTGCCAGCAGTACAGGAGTCTATGGCTACACCTTC	CASSTGVYGYTF
TRBD1	TRBV5-1	TRBJ2-1	.	TGCGCCAGCAGCCCGAGGGCGACAGGGGGCCCCTACAATGAGCAGTTCTTC	CASSPRATGGPYNEQFF
TRBD2	TRBV4-2	TRBJ2-1	.	TGTGCCAGCAGCCAAGTAGCGGGAGTCGGGTATGAGCAGTTCTTC	CASSQVAGVGYEQFF
.	TRBV4-3	TRBJ2-7	.	TGCGCCAGCAGCCCGTCAAGGAGCAACGAGCAGTACTTC	CASSPSRSNEQYF
.	TRBV21-1	TRBJ1-1	.	TGTGCCAGCAGCGCCACCGGGGGCCCGACAGGGGAGAACACTGAAGCTTTCTTT	CASSATGGPTGENTEAFF
.	TRBV6-6	TRBJ2-1	.	TGTGCCAGCAGTCTCGACAGCCCCTCCTACAATGAGCAGTTCTTC	CASSLDSPSYNEQFF
TRBD1	TRBV28	TRBJ1-2	.	TGTGCCAGCAGCGACCCCTTAGGGACAGGGGACTATGGCTACACCTTC	CASSDPLGTGDYGYTF
.	TRBV6-2/TRBV6-3	TRBJ2-3	.	TGTGCCAGCAGCCCCCGTTTGGATACGCAGTATTTT	CASSPRLDTQYF
.	TRBV5-1	TRBJ2-1	.	TGCGCCAGCAGCCCGGGTGACTTACATCCCAACAATGAGCAGTTCTTC	CASSPGDLHPNNEQFF
TRBD2	TRBV7-2	TRBJ2-7	.	TGTGCCAGCAGCTGGACTAGCGCCTCCTACGAGCAGTACTTC	CASSWTSASYEQYF
.	TRBV9	TRBJ1-1	.	TGTGCCAGCAGCGTAGAGGCAGGGGACCTCACTGAAGCTTTCTTT	CASSVEAGDLTEAFF
TRBD2	TRBV18	TRBJ2-1	.	TGTGCCAGCTCGGCTAGCGGAAAGTACAATGAGCAGTTCTTC	CASSASGKYNEQFF
.	TRBV19	TRBJ1-1	.	TGTGCCAGTAGTCAGATGAACACTGAAGCTTTCTTT	CASSQMNTEAFF
.	TRBV7-9	TRBJ1-2	.	TGTGCCAGCAGCTTATACATCTATGGCTACACCTTC	CASSLYIYGYTF
TRBD2	TRBV4-3	TRBJ2-3	.	TGCGCCAGCAGCCAACCCGGGAGGGCAGATACGCAGTATTTT	CASSQPGRADTQYF
TRBD1	TRBV11-2	TRBJ2-7	.	TGTGCCAGCAGCTTGTCCGGGACAGGAGCCTACGAGCAGTACTTC	CASSLSGTGAYEQYF
TRBD1	TRBV6-5	TRBJ1-6	once	TGTGCCAGCAGGGGGGGACAGGGGAGGTCACCCCTCCACTTT	CASRGGQGRSPLHF
.	TRBV18	TRBJ1-5	once	TGTGCCAGCTCACCGAGACAAAGCAATCAGCCCCAGCATTTT	CASSPRQSNQPQHF
TRBD1	TRBV5-6	TRBJ1-1	.	TGTGCCAGCAGCGGGGCCAACAGGGGCGAGGGCACTGAAGCTTTCTTT	CASSGANRGEGTEAFF
.	TRBV25-1	TRBJ2-1	.	TGTGCCAGCAGTGAATCCGGCTCCTACAATGAGCAGTTCTTC	CASSESGSYNEQFF
.	TRBV19	TRBJ2-5	.	TGTGCCAGTAGTTGGGGACTCCAAGAGACCCAGTACTTC	CASSWGLQETQYF
.	TRBV28	TRBJ1-2	.	TGTGCCAGCACCCTAAGCGTCGGGGTTCCAAACAGCTACACCTTC	CASTLSVGVPNSYTF
.	TRBV7-3	TRBJ2-3	once	TGTGCCAGCAGCTTAGGGGGGAACGCAGATACGCAGTATTTT	CASSLGGNADTQYF
TRBD1	TRBV18	TRBJ1-4	.	TGTGCCAGCTCACCTACCGGGACAGGAGATGAAAAACTGTTTTTT	CASSPTGTGDEKLFF
TRBD1	TRBV7-8	TRBJ1-5	.	TGTGCCAGCAGCTCGGACAGGGTGGTCGGCAATCAGCCCCAGCATTTT	CASSSDRVVGNQPQHF
.	TRBV2	TRBJ2-7	once	TGTGCTGCGCGTACAGGGATAGTCCTGAACGAGCAGTACTTC	CAARTGIVLNEQYF
TRBD1	TRBV6-5	TRBJ1-1	.	TGTGCCAGCAGTTCAGGGGGCCCGGGAGGTGAAGCTTTCTTT	CASSSGGPGGEAFF
.	TRBV19	TRBJ2-5	.	TGTGCCAGTAGTATTGGAGGGCAAGAGACCCAGTACTTC	CASSIGGQETQYF
TRBD1	TRBV4-2	TRBJ1-2	.	TGTGCCAGCAGCCAAGATCGGGGACGGGACAGGGGGCTTGGCTACACCTTC	CASSQDRGRDRGLGYTF
.	TRBV4-3	TRBJ2-7	.	TGCGCCAGCAGCCAAGATATGAAAGCCCCCGACTACGAGCAGTACTTC	CASSQDMKAPDYEQYF
.	TRBV6-2/TRBV6-3	TRBJ2-7	.	TGTGCCAGCAGTTACTCTTTCCCCGGGTCCGGAGAGCAGTACTTC	CASSYSFPGSGEQYF
TRBD1	TRBV28	TRBJ2-2	.	TGTGCCAGCAGCCTTGGACAGGGTATGGCCACCGGGGAGCTGTTTTTT	CASSLGQGMATGELFF
.	TRBV7-9	TRBJ2-7	.	TGTGCCAGCAGCTTATACGCCCTAGAGCAGTACTTC	CASSLYALEQYF